This record looks at one T cell receptor beta chain sequence and its context. Its antigen is unknown. The data were obtained in a study of T cells in Graves' hyperthyroidism and ophthalmopathy. Study-level findings and limits: Clonotypes that were expanded in thyroid above 0.001 mostly appeared in blood too. Patients with ophthalmopathy were separated from those with stable hyperthyroidism by a 13 V-J model.

RNA transcripts were the template for amplifying TCR beta CDR3 regions. Using the HTBI primer set, a first-round RT-PCR was run on the TCR CDR3. In TCRdb, the multiplex PCR reads were re-called with MiXCR into one record per CDR3 protein. There are about 400,000 distinct CDR3 sequences in the sample; about 14% occur only once, and 28% lies in the top ten. Inclusion characteristics of ophthalmopathy patients comprised a Clinical Activity Score of at least 3, a NOSPECS grade of at least 4, and duration under 3 months. Out of approximately 10 ml of fresh peripheral blood came the PBMCs. V lost 4 bases to trimming and J lost 6 bases, with 17 bases between them. The CDR3 has 14 amino acids. In germline, CDR1 is SGHNT, CDR2 YYREEE (reference sequence).

The rearrangement uses TRBV5-4 and TRBJ2-7; the D gene is possibly TRBD2 (5 bases). This TCR came from a man between 45 and 60 years old with Graves' ophthalmopathy. The specimen was blood. The CDR3 region is CASSVRESTAEQYF. The DNA for the CDR3 is TGTGCCAGCAGCGTCCGGGAAAGCACAGCCGAGCAGTACTTC.